This T cell receptor (beta chain) originates from a study of human T cells and chemical hapten exposure. This clonotype was seen a handful of times. As for time point: pre-sensitization, week 0. The treatment denotes: therapeutic diphenylcyclopropenone sensitization with weekly scalp DPC. TCRdb independently ran MiXCR on the RACE reads; one entry per CDR3 protein. The sample lists around 60,000 distinct CDR3 sequences, around 7% occurring once. This CDR3 has 11 amino acids. Germline lookup yields CDR1 DFQATT and CDR2 SNEGSKA (reference sequence). V shed 6 bases and J shed 8 bases, with 10 bases lying between them.

Sequenced material: whole blood, taken in connection with sensitization to the hapten diphenylcyclopropenone (DPC). This chain uses TRBV20-1 with TRBJ1-4, with a tentative D call TRBD1 (5 bases). The receptor was isolated from a woman in her twenties or thirties with alopecia areata. Some clones in this sample may be carry-over from other donors' samples. The chain's CDR3 is CSAGDREKLFF. The CDR3 DNA reads TGCAGTGCGGGGGATCGAGAAAAACTGTTTTTT.